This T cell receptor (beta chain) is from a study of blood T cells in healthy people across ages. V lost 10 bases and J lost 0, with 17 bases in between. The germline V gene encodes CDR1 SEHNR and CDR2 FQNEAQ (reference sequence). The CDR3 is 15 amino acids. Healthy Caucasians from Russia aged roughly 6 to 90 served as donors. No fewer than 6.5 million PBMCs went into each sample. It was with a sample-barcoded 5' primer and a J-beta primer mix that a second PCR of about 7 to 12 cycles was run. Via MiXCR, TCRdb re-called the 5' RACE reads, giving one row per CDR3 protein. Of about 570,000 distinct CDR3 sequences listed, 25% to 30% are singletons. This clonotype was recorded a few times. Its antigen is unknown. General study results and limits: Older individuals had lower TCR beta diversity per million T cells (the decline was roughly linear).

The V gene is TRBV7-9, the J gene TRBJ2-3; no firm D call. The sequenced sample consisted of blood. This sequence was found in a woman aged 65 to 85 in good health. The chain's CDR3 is CANARGPTSTDTQYF. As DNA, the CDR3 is TGTGCCAATGCGAGAGGACCCACTAGCACAGATACGCAGTATTTT.